The subject of this entry is one TCR beta chain. RNA in amounts of 0.5 to 1 ug was reverse transcribed with random hexamers. An immunoSEQ multiplex PCR generated amplified TCR beta CDR3 products spanning 54 Vbeta and 13 Jbeta. TCRdb passed the immunoSEQ multiplex PCR reads through MiXCR, listing each CDR3 protein once. This table holds 120,000 or so distinct CDR3 sequences, 90% to 95% found once. The sample belongs to a study of CD8 T cells in Susac syndrome. High-throughput TCR beta sequencing covered peripheral CD8+ and CD4+ T cells. This CDR3 region has 17 residues. The V gene's germline CDR1 is MNHEY and CDR2 SVGEGT. The ends lost 0 bases at V and 3 bases at J; junction bases unmatched: 4.

Source material: CD8+ T cells from PBMCs. The J gene is TRBJ2-3, the V gene TRBV6-2 or TRBV6-3, with 12 positions matching TRBD2. The sequence came from a human donor with Susac syndrome. For the CDR3, the DNA is TGTGCCAGCAGTTACTCACTAGCGGGGGGCTCAACAGATACGCAGTATTTT. Encoded protein: CASSYSLAGGSTDTQYF.